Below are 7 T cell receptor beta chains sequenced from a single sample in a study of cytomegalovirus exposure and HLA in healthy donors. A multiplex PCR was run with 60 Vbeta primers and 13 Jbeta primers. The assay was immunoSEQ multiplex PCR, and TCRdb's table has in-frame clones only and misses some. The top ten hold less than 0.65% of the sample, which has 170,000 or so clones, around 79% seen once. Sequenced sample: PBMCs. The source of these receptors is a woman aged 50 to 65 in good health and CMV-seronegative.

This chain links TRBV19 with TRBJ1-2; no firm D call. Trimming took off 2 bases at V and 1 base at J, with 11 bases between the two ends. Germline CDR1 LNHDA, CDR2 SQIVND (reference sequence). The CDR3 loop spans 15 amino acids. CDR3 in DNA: TGTGCCAGTAGTATATTATTAACAGTTAACTATGGCTACACCTTC. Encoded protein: CASSILLTVNYGYTF.

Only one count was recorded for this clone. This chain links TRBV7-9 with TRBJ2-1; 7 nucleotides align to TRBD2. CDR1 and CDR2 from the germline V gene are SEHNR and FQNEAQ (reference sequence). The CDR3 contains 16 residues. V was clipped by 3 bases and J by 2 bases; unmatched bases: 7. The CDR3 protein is CASSFWRESAYNEQFF. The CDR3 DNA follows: TGTGCCAGCAGCTTCTGGCGGGAGTCAGCCTACAATGAGCAGTTCTTC.

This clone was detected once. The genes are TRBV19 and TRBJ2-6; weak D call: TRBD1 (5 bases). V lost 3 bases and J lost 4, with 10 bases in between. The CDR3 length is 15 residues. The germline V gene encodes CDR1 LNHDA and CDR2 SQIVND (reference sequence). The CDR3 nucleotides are TGTGCCAGTAGTATCACAGGATCCGGGGCCAACGTCCTGACTTTC. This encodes CASSITGSGANVLTF.

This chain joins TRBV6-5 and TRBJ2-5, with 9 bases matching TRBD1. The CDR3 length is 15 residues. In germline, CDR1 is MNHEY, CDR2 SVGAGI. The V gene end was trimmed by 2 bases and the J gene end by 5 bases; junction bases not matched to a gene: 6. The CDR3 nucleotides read TGTGCCAGCAGTTACCCTACAGGGGGCGTGGAGACCCAGTACTTC. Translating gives CASSYPTGGVETQYF.

CDR3 amino acids: CASSNSGNYEQYF. Here the CDR3 DNA reads TGTGCCAGCTCGAATAGCGGGAATTACGAGCAGTACTTC. The rearrangement links TRBV18 to TRBJ2-7; 8 nucleotides agree with TRBD2. Germline lookup yields CDR1 KGHSH and CDR2 LQKENI. The CDR3 has 13 amino acids. Trimming at V came to 6 bases and at J to 4 bases, leaving 5 bases not matched to a gene.

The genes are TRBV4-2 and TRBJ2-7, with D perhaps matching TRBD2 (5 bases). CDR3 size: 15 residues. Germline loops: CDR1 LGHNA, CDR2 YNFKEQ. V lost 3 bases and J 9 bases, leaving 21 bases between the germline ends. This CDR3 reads CASSQGERVGSGQYF. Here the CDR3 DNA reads TGTGCCAGCAGCCAGGGTGAGAGGGTAGGGTCCGGGCAGTACTTC.

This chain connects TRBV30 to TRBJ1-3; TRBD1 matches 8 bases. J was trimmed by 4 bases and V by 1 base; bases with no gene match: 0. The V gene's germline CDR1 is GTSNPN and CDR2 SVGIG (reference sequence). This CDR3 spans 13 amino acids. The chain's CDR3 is CAWSGDRGNTIYF. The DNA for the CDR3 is TGTGCCTGGAGTGGGGACAGGGGAAACACCATATATTTT.